The clone carrying this TCR beta chain was seen a few times. Its antigen remains unknown. UMIs and a universal primer site were added when TCR cDNA was made by 5'RACE template switching. From the 5' RACE reads, TCRdb called clonotypes with MiXCR, one entry per CDR3 protein. The sample includes 200,000 to 300,000 distinct CDR3 sequences, 10% to 15% of them seen just once. This sample stems from a study of T cells after yellow fever vaccination. For the study at large: Preparation of the low-cell-number fractions used SMART-Seq v4 Ultra Low Input. Study-level results: From the bulk population, abundant clonotypes could contaminate and appear within FACS-sorted repertoires. Subsequent booster samples again held most clones from primary vaccination (approximately 95% CD4, roughly 91% CD8).

The specimen comprised CD4+ T cells sorted from PBMCs, sampled 45 days after the yellow fever booster vaccination. This TCR was recovered from a man aged 25 to 40 who received the YFV17D yellow fever vaccine.

CDR3 DNA: TGTGCCAGCAGCGTAGAACCAGCGGAGAACTACGAGCAGTACTTC. It translates to CASSVEPAENYEQYF. The gene calls are TRBV9 and TRBJ2-7, with a weak D call TRBD2 (5 bases). With 0 bases removed from V and 3 bases from J, the gap between germline ends came to 13 bases. CDR1 is SGDLS, CDR2 YYNGEE, per germline. This CDR3 has 15 amino acids.